The 6 T cell receptor beta chains below come from one sample, sequenced in a study of CD8 T cells in ankylosing spondylitis. One entry per CDR3 protein, called by TCRdb with MiXCR from the 5' RACE reads. The sample has under 300,000 distinct CDR3 sequences, about 20% seen once. Sample: blood, either unsorted or a sorted T cell fraction (not recorded which). The receptors originated from a male donor with ankylosing spondylitis or in good health (not recorded which).

This clonotype showed up just once. V usage is TRBV7-2 and J usage is TRBJ1-3, with D tentatively TRBD1 (5 bases). V was shortened by 3 bases and J by 7 bases, with 10 bases between the two germline ends. The germline gives CDR1 SGHTA, CDR2 FQGNSA. The CDR3 sequence is 13 residues long. The CDR3 DNA reads as TGTGCCAGCAGCTTCGTCGGGGGGAACACCATATATTTT. Its translation: CASSFVGGNTIYF.

The sample holds a few counts of this clonotype. For the CDR3, the DNA is TGTGCCAGCAGCGTAGCGGGACTAGCTTCCGAGCAGTACTTC. This translates into CASSVAGLASEQYF. The chain couples TRBV9 to TRBJ2-7; 9 bases are shared with TRBD2. Germline CDR1 and CDR2: SGDLS and YYNGEE. The CDR3 loop spans 14 amino acids. The junction had 4 bases not matched to a gene; V was cut back by 0 bases and J by 6 bases.

The V gene is TRBV6-1, the J gene TRBJ2-1; D possibly corresponds to TRBD1 (6 bases). The V gene lost 8 bases and the J gene lost 2 bases, with 13 bases spanning the gap. Germline V CDR1 and CDR2: MNHNS, SASEGT. This CDR3 has 14 amino acids. CDR3 residues: CASGRDTTYNEQFF. The CDR3 DNA reads as TGTGCCAGCGGTCGGGACACGACCTACAATGAGCAGTTCTTC.

V usage is TRBV4-1 and J usage is TRBJ2-3; a possible D gene is TRBD2 (6 bases). The V gene's germline CDR1 is MGHRA and CDR2 YSYEKL. This CDR3 contains 16 residues. Trimming removed 3 bases from V and 4 bases from J, with 17 bases in between. CDR3 nucleotide sequence: TGCGCCAGCAGCCAGGCCTTAGGGGAGGACGCAGATACGCAGTATTTT. It specifies CASSQALGEDADTQYF.

This clonotype turned up a few times. V is TRBV4-3 and J is TRBJ2-3, with D unclear. The CDR3 is 16 amino acids. Germline CDR1 LGHNA, CDR2 YSLEER. Trimming removed 1 base at V and 5 bases at J, with 16 bases between. The CDR3: CASSQVPAQDQDTQYF. The CDR3 DNA reads as TGCGCCAGCAGCCAAGTGCCAGCGCAGGACCAAGATACGCAGTATTTT.

V and J are TRBV9 and TRBJ2-7; possibly TRBD2 for D (5 bases). There are 14 residues in the CDR3. Looked up from germline, CDR1 is SGDLS and CDR2 is YYNGEE. The V end lost 0 bases, the J end lost 3 bases, and 10 bases lay between the germline ends. The CDR3 nucleotides are TGTGCCAGCAGCGTAGTGGACGGGGACTACGAGCAGTACTTC. It translates to CASSVVDGDYEQYF.